This TCR beta chain was obtained from a study of Ad26.COV2.S vaccination and SARS-CoV-2 variants. Whole-study findings and limits: Spike-specific TCR breadth was greater after Ad26.COV2.S than placebo.

On this clone: Its specificity is not known.

Clones were sequenced by immunoSEQ multiplex PCR, and TCRdb holds only the in-frame ones, with some missing. Of about 420,000 clones listed, roughly 90% are singletons. With 6 bases removed from V and 4 bases from J, the gap between germline ends came to 8 bases. From germline, CDR1 is SNHLY and CDR2 FYNNEI. CDR3 length: 12 residues. Specified treatment: 15 to 20 received Ad26.COV2.S at low or high dose, single or two shots; 5 received placebo; per-sample allocation not given. Specimen acquisition occurred on day 63 following the initial vaccine or placebo injection. This Boston cohort included adults aged 18-55 years. An Ad26 vector that expressed Wuhan-strain SARS-CoV-2 spike constituted the vaccine.

The chain couples TRBV2 to TRBJ2-3, with D possibly being TRBD2 (6 bases). The specimen comprised peripheral blood, sampled in a trial of Ad26.COV2.S vaccine versus placebo. The sequence was collected from a person aged 18-60 years who received the Ad26.COV2.S COVID-19 vaccine or a placebo. Here the CDR3 DNA reads TGTGCCAGCAGAGGGGAGGCAGATACGCAGTATTTT. Residues: CASRGEADTQYF.